This TCR beta chain derives from a study of blood T cell repertoires in COVID-19. Overall study: COVID-19 samples from acute and convalescent phases originated in the United States, Italy and Spain. Sample material is recorded as cDNA or gDNA derived from T cells, B-cell-depleted T cells, or PBMCs.

As to this clone: The junction departs from germline at one end; a sequencing error may be responsible.

Per the original data handling: Amplifying reference gene primers gave estimates of nucleated cell counts. Only in-frame clones appear in the TCRdb table, and some are missing; sequencing was by immunoSEQ multiplex PCR. V and J calls and clone size are as listed in that table; D and trimming were resolved from the DNA. The sample consists of some 290,000 clones, about 88% of them appearing once. Germline CDR1 SGHAT, CDR2 FQNNGV. This CDR3 is built from 11 residues. What was sequenced was peripheral blood. The source of this sequence is a man between 18 and 35 years old with active or convalescent COVID-19. This chain connects TRBV11-2 to TRBJ2-7; D unresolved. DNA of the CDR3: TGTGCCAGCAGCCGGAGTTACGCGCAGTACTTC. As protein: CASSRSYAQYF.